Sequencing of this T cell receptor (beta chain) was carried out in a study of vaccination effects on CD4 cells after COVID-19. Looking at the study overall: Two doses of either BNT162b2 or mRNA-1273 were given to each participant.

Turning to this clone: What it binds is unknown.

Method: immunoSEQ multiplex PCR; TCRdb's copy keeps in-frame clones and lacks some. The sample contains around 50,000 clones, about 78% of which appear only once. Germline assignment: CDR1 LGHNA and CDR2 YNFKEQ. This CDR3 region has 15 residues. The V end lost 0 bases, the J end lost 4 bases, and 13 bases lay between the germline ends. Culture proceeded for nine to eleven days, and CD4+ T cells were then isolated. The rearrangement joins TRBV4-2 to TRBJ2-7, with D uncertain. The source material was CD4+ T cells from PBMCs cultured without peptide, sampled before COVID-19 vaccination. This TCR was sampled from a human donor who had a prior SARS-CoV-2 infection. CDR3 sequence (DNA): TGTGCCAGCAGCCAAGATATAGAATTCACTTACGAGCAGTACTTC. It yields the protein CASSQDIEFTYEQYF.